These T cell receptor beta chains were read from a single sample in a study of blood T cell repertoires in COVID-19. Sequencing was performed with immunoSEQ multiplex PCR; in TCRdb, only in-frame clones are kept and a portion is missing. In the table there are some 45,000 clones, about 89% of which are singletons. The sample comprised peripheral blood. Receptors were obtained from a man in his 70s with active COVID-19. CDR3s leave out the opening cysteine and the closing phenylalanine or tryptophan.

j_gene | v_gene | CDR3aa
TRBJ1-4 | TRBV28 | ASRGDRVNEKLF
TRBJ2-5 | TRBV5-1 | ASTGDSASLTQY
TRBJ1-3 | TRBV30 | AWSIAAGNTIY
TRBJ2-2 | TRBV9 | ASSVTGTNTGELF
TRBJ2-5 | TRBV5-5 | ASSFLWDSVQETQY
TRBJ2-7 | TRBV5-1 | ASRPPQGSEQY
TRBJ2-7 | TRBV5-4 | ASSLPGGGYYEQY
TRBJ1-1 | TRBV12-5 | ASGQNQQGPNTEAF
TRBJ2-7 | TRBV9 | ASSVDWRGDIYEQY
TRBJ2-3 | TRBV3-1/TRBV3-2 | ASSQVLGTDTQY
TRBJ1-2 | TRBV7-2 | ASSLVGTDYGYT
TRBJ1-6 | TRBV30 | AWSEGEVPLH
TRBJ1-6 | TRBV5-6 | ASSYSDRLNSPLH
TRBJ2-4 | TRBV10-2 | ASSILEGSKYIQY
TRBJ1-6 | TRBV9 | ASSVAEESYNSPLH
TRBJ2-4 | TRBV19 | ASSPTTGGANIQY
TRBJ2-5 | TRBV2 | ASSYQAGVQETQY
TRBJ2-5 | TRBV4-1 | ASSQDRSGGGRETQY
TRBJ2-2 | TRBV5-1 | ASRESSVGAGELF
TRBJ2-5 | TRBV11-2 | ASSFWDRRGETQY
TRBJ2-1 | TRBV19 | ASSMRQGGHEQF
TRBJ2-6 | TRBV11-2 | ASSPGKDRELSGANVLT
TRBJ2-6 | TRBV7-3 | ASSSQGYSGANVLT
TRBJ2-3 | TRBV7-2 | ASSSEPGLGVRDTQY
TRBJ1-6 | TRBV5-1 | ASSETGGPSPLH
TRBJ2-1 | TRBV19 | ASSDPGLAFRDEQF
TRBJ2-7 | TRBV24-1 | ATSGSTGREQY
TRBJ1-1 | TRBV19 | ASSIGGPEAF
TRBJ1-2 | TRBV2 | ASRLSGNLALSYGYT
TRBJ1-5 | TRBV4-1 | ASSHGQGNQPQH
TRBJ2-1 | TRBV5-8 | ASSPGPGGPDNEQF
TRBJ1-1 | TRBV29-1 | SGMNTEAF
TRBJ1-3 | TRBV5-6 | ASSVRTWSSGNTIY
TRBJ2-1 | TRBV5-1 | ASSPGLINEQF
TRBJ2-3 | TRBV2 | ASSASSGGADTQY
TRBJ2-5 | TRBV2 | ASSDGSRGFQETQY
TRBJ1-4 | TRBV2 | ASSEAQGTPNEKLF
TRBJ1-6 | TRBV7-6 | ASSLDRARGSPLH
TRBJ1-5 | TRBV7-8 | ASSSGTGDFYSNQPQH
TRBJ2-5 | TRBV5-1 | ASSFTSPTEETQY
TRBJ2-7 | TRBV28 | ASSSGQTYEQY
TRBJ1-6 | TRBV19 | ASSSRTGESPLH
TRBJ2-7 | TRBV10-3 | ATSDIYEQY
TRBJ2-3 | TRBV5-6 | ASSLKGPRIDTQY